The next 30 T cell receptor beta chains were all read from a single sample in a study of blood T cell repertoires in COVID-19. Here immunoSEQ multiplex PCR was the method, and the copy in TCRdb shows in-frame clones only, minus some. The table shows fewer than 65,000 clones, with roughly 83% occurring only once. Sequenced: peripheral blood. These receptors all stem from a human donor in a cohort sampled during active COVID-19.

The chain has TRBV6-2 or TRBV6-3 and TRBJ1-2; TRBD1 matches at 11 bases. V trimming: 6 bases; J trimming: 4 bases; junction bases outside the gene matches: 10. The CDR3 consists of 16 residues. Germline CDR1 reads MNHEY; CDR2 reads SVGEGT. CDR3 sequence: CASSSSRTGGLYGYTF. In DNA, the CDR3 is TGTGCCAGCAGCTCCTCCCGGACAGGGGGCCTCTATGGCTACACCTTC.

This clone was seen once. The V gene is TRBV7-2, the J gene TRBJ1-5; D might be TRBD1 (5 bases). Trimming took 5 bases from V and 4 from J, leaving 9 bases between them. Germline CDR1 is SGHTA and CDR2 is FQGNSA. The CDR3 spans 13 residues. CDR3 residues: CASSRGTNQPQHF. CDR3 sequence (DNA): TGTGCCAGCAGCCGCGGGACTAATCAGCCCCAGCATTTT. The variable domain in full, with the rest retrieved from reference TRBV7-2 and TRBJ1-5, is GAGVSQSPSNKVTEKGKDVELRCDPISGHTALYWYRQSLGQGLEFLIYFQGNSAPDKSGLPSDRFSAERTGGSVSTLTIQRTQQEDSAVYLCASSRGTNQPQHFGDGTRLSIL.

The gene calls are TRBV9 and TRBJ2-1, with D perhaps TRBD2 (6 bases). This CDR3 contains 18 residues. Germline V lookup: CDR1 SGDLS, CDR2 YYNGEE. V lost 0 bases and J 6 bases, leaving 22 bases between the germline ends. CDR3 loop: CASSVGSGLGAPRNEQFF. The CDR3, as DNA: TGTGCCAGCAGCGTAGGAAGCGGGTTAGGGGCGCCTCGCAATGAGCAGTTCTTC.

The gene calls are TRBV5-1 and TRBJ1-5; tentative D call: TRBD1 (5 bases). This CDR3 is 14 amino acids long. Per germline, CDR1 SGHRS and CDR2 YFSETQ. The V and J ends lost 0 bases and 4 bases respectively, with 8 bases between them. CDR3 residues: CASSLAGGNQPQHF. The CDR3 DNA reads as TGCGCCAGCAGCTTGGCGGGGGGGAATCAGCCCCAGCATTTT.

This rearrangement joins TRBV19 to TRBJ1-2; D not resolved. V lost 3 bases, J lost 8 bases, and 10 bases lay in between. In germline, CDR1 is LNHDA, CDR2 SQIVND (reference sequence). The CDR3 sequence is 12 residues long. The CDR3 reads CASSIREEGYTF. The CDR3 DNA follows: TGTGCCAGTAGTATTAGGGAGGAGGGCTACACCTTC. The full variable domain, rest sourced from reference TRBV19 and TRBJ1-2, is DGGITQSPKYLFRKEGQNVTLSCEQNLNHDAMYWYRQDPGQGLRLIYYSQIVNDFQKGDIAEGYSVSREKKESFPLTVTSAQKNPTAFYLCASSIREEGYTFGSGTRLTVV.

The gene calls are TRBV3-1 (or the pseudogene TRBV3-2) and TRBJ2-7, with D tentatively TRBD2 (6 bases). V gave up 1 base and J gave up 2 bases, with 9 bases separating them. CDR3 length: 14 amino acids. Germline CDR1 LGHDT, CDR2 YNNKEL (reference sequence). The DNA of the CDR3 is TGTGCCAGCAGCCAAGGACTAGTAACCTACGAGCAGTACTTC. It specifies CASSQGLVTYEQYF.

This chain connects TRBV5-1 to TRBJ2-2; TRBD1 might be the D (6 bases). This CDR3 contains 15 residues. CDR1 and CDR2 (germline): SGHRS, YFSETQ. With 1 base removed from V and 4 bases from J, the gap between germline ends came to 11 bases. CDR3 protein: CASSLIQGPTGELFF. DNA for the CDR3: TGCGCCAGCAGCTTGATACAGGGACCCACCGGGGAGCTGTTTTTT.

This chain links TRBV27 with TRBJ2-2; possible D gene TRBD1, 7 bases. The CDR3 has 14 amino acids. Germline V gives CDR1 MNHEY, CDR2 SMNVEV (reference sequence). The germline V and J ends were trimmed by 5 bases and 6 bases, with 13 bases remaining between them. This CDR3 reads CASSAGGLPGELFF. CDR3 sequence (DNA): TGTGCCAGCAGTGCAGGGGGGTTACCCGGGGAGCTGTTTTTT.

The V gene is TRBV16, the J gene TRBJ1-1; no clear D. The CDR3 length is 16 residues. Germline CDR1 reads KGHSY; CDR2 reads FQNENV. V was shortened by 3 bases and J by 6 bases, with 20 bases between the two germline ends. DNA of the CDR3: TGTGCCAGCAGCCACCCCCCGGGGTCTAGGTCACCTGAAGCTTTCTTT. The encoded protein is CASSHPPGSRSPEAFF.

This chain uses TRBV5-1 with TRBJ2-3, with 13 bases lining up with TRBD2. Germline CDR1 is SGHRS and CDR2 is YFSETQ. J lost 3 bases, V lost 4 bases, and 5 bases had no gene match. The CDR3 spans 16 residues. As DNA, the CDR3 is TGCGCCAGCAGCCCTCGGACTAGCGGGGGTACAGATACGCAGTATTTT. Amino acids: CASSPRTSGGTDTQYF.

The chain has TRBV5-1 and TRBJ1-2; the match to TRBD1 covers 12 bases. V trimming: 5 bases; J trimming: 6 bases; junction bases outside the gene matches: 8. The length of the CDR3 is 15 residues. Germline loops: CDR1 SGHRS, CDR2 YFSETQ. The CDR3 loop is CASSYGTGGGNGYTF. The CDR3 DNA is TGCGCCAGCAGTTACGGGACAGGGGGCGGGAATGGCTACACCTTC.

The chain couples TRBV11-2 to TRBJ2-1, with 12 bases that match TRBD2. The V and J ends lost 0 bases and 6 bases, in that order; junction bases with no gene match: 6. Germline-derived CDR1 and CDR2 are SGHAT and FQNNGV. The CDR3 length is 17 residues. This CDR3 is CASSLDLLAGGFNEQFF. CDR3 in DNA: TGTGCCAGCAGCTTAGATCTCCTAGCGGGGGGGTTCAATGAGCAGTTCTTC.

The J gene is TRBJ2-5, the V gene TRBV6-5, with D possibly TRBD1 on 6 matching bases. The germline V gene has CDR1 MNHEY and CDR2 SVGAGI. This CDR3 has 12 residues. The V end lost 6 bases, the J end lost 5 bases, and 10 bases lay between the germline ends. CDR3 region: CASSDRRETQYF. The DNA of the CDR3 is TGTGCCAGCAGCGACAGGCGGGAGACCCAGTACTTC.

The V and J genes are TRBV28 and TRBJ1-4, with D perhaps TRBD1 (5 bases). The V end lost 3 bases, the J end lost 10 bases, and 15 bases lay between the germline ends. CDR3 length: 14 amino acids. CDR1 MDHEN and CDR2 SYDVKM come from the germline V gene. The CDR3 sequence: CASSFVRTNGKLFF. The CDR3 nucleotides read TGTGCCAGCAGTTTTGTCAGGACAAACGGAAAACTGTTTTTT. The full variable domain, completed using reference TRBV28 and TRBJ1-4, is DVKVTQSSRYLVKRTGEKVFLECVQDMDHENMFWYRQDPGLGLRLIYFSYDVKMKEKGDIPEGYSVSREKKERFSLILESASTNQTSMYLCASSFVRTNGKLFFGSGTQLSVL.

The count of this clone is one. The chain uses TRBV5-1 and TRBJ1-3; D gene ambiguous. With 0 bases removed from V and 2 bases from J, the gap between germline ends came to 6 bases. The germline CDR1 and CDR2 sequences are SGHRS and YFSETQ. The CDR3 is 14 amino acids. This CDR3 is CASSLELAGNTIYF. CDR3 sequence (DNA): TGCGCCAGCAGCTTGGAGCTAGCTGGAAACACCATATATTTT.

The chain is built from TRBV30 and TRBJ2-2, with 11 bases aligning to TRBD2. CDR3 length: 16 residues. From germline, CDR1 is GTSNPN and CDR2 SVGIG (reference sequence). V lost 1 base to trimming and J lost 0 bases; unmatched junction nucleotides: 1. The CDR3 is CAWSGLAGSNTGELFF. CDR3 DNA sequence: TGTGCCTGGAGTGGACTAGCGGGATCGAACACCGGGGAGCTGTTTTTT.

This chain connects TRBV2 to TRBJ1-6; 7 nucleotides align to TRBD1. J was trimmed by 8 bases and V by 0 bases; bases with no gene match: 7. Germline CDR1 SNHLY, CDR2 FYNNEI. The length of the CDR3 is 16 residues. CDR3 residues: CASSEALGGRDSPLHF. CDR3 in DNA: TGTGCCAGCAGTGAAGCCTTAGGGGGCAGGGATTCACCCCTCCACTTT.

This chain links TRBV27 with TRBJ1-6; TRBD1 matches at 8 bases. With V trimmed by 4 bases and J by 8 bases, 4 bases remained unmatched. Germline V gives CDR1 MNHEY, CDR2 SMNVEV (reference sequence). CDR3 length equals 14 residues. The CDR3 reads CASSSRTGYSPLHF. As DNA, the CDR3 is TGTGCCAGCAGTTCCCGGACAGGGTATTCACCCCTCCACTTT.

This clone was observed once. The chain uses TRBV9 and TRBJ2-3, with D maybe TRBD2 (5 bases). CDR1 SGDLS and CDR2 YYNGEE come from the germline V gene. The CDR3 is 15 amino acids. V dropped 0 bases and J dropped 3 bases, with 11 bases sitting between them. CDR3 DNA sequence: TGTGCCAGCAGCGTAGCTTGGAGGAGAACAGATACGCAGTATTTT. This encodes CASSVAWRRTDTQYF.

This clone came up a few times. V is TRBV28 and J is TRBJ1-2, with no clear D. Germline-derived CDR1 and CDR2 are MDHEN and SYDVKM. The CDR3 sequence is 14 residues long. V lost 5 bases and J 8 bases, leaving 18 bases between the germline ends. The CDR3 sequence is CASSPDPNRLGYTF. CDR3 nucleotides: TGTGCCAGCAGTCCTGACCCCAACAGATTGGGCTACACCTTC.

In this sample, this clone turned up a few times. This rearrangement joins TRBV7-9 to TRBJ1-1; possibly TRBD1 for D (6 bases). Germline CDR1 is SEHNR and CDR2 is FQNEAQ (reference sequence). Trimming took 0 bases from V and 7 from J, leaving 9 bases between them. The CDR3 runs 13 residues. CDR3 nucleotide sequence: TGTGCCAGCAGCTTAGCGACAGGTTTTGAAGCTTTCTTT. It is translated as CASSLATGFEAFF.

The rearrangement links TRBV27 to TRBJ2-1; D not certain. This CDR3 spans 13 amino acids. The germline gives CDR1 MNHEY, CDR2 SMNVEV (reference sequence). V shed 6 bases and J shed 7 bases, with 13 bases lying between them. This CDR3 reads CASRPRTANEQFF. The DNA of the CDR3 is TGTGCCAGCAGACCGCGCACAGCTAATGAGCAGTTCTTC.

V and J are TRBV19 and TRBJ2-1; 8 positions agree with TRBD2. The germline gives CDR1 LNHDA, CDR2 SQIVND (reference sequence). The CDR3 spans 15 residues. The trim removed 5 bases at V and 3 bases at J, leaving 6 bases unmatched. CDR3 nucleotides: TGTGCCAGTAGTGTCACTAGCGGAGACTACAATGAGCAGTTCTTC. This encodes CASSVTSGDYNEQFF. The whole variable domain, filled in from reference TRBV19 and TRBJ2-1, reads DGGITQSPKYLFRKEGQNVTLSCEQNLNHDAMYWYRQDPGQGLRLIYYSQIVNDFQKGDIAEGYSVSREKKESFPLTVTSAQKNPTAFYLCASSVTSGDYNEQFFGPGTRLTVL.

This sequence joins TRBV6-5 and TRBJ2-7; D perhaps matches TRBD2 (5 bases). The CDR3 contains 14 residues. With 5 bases removed from V and 5 bases from J, the gap between germline ends came to 16 bases. CDR1 and CDR2 from the germline V gene are MNHEY and SVGAGI. As DNA, the CDR3 is TGTGCCAGCAGTATTCGGGTAGCCGGGAACGAGCAGTACTTC. This encodes CASSIRVAGNEQYF.

CDR3 sequence: CASSLFGTGGIGELFF. CDR3 nucleotides: TGTGCCAGCAGTTTATTTGGGACAGGGGGCATTGGGGAGCTGTTTTTT. V is TRBV28 and J is TRBJ2-2; 12 bases are shared with TRBD1. Losses at the gene ends were 1 base for V and 8 bases for J; bases not matched to a gene: 5. CDR1 and CDR2 (germline): MDHEN, SYDVKM. This CDR3 spans 16 amino acids.

The chain recombines TRBV5-1 with TRBJ2-7; D is perhaps TRBD2 (6 bases). The V end was cut by 7 bases, the J end by 7 bases, with 21 bases between. Germline values: CDR1 SGHRS, CDR2 YFSETQ. This CDR3 is built from 14 residues. This CDR3 reads CASGNRDSTREQYF. The CDR3 coding sequence is TGCGCCAGCGGAAACCGGGACTCGACGAGAGAGCAGTACTTC.

The CDR3 region is CASSRQGINEQYF. The CDR3 bases are TGTGCCAGCAGCCGACAGGGTATCAACGAGCAGTACTTC. This rearrangement joins TRBV2 to TRBJ2-7, with 7 positions matching TRBD1. The germline CDR1 and CDR2 sequences are SNHLY and FYNNEI. After removal of 6 bases from V and 5 bases from J, the junction contained 7 bases not matched to a gene. This CDR3 is 13 amino acids long.

Only a few counts were recorded for this clone. This rearrangement joins TRBV27 to TRBJ1-2; no definite D call. Germline loops: CDR1 MNHEY, CDR2 SMNVEV (reference sequence). This CDR3 comprises 15 residues. Deletions cut 10 bases from V and 2 bases from J, with 20 bases between. The DNA for the CDR3 is TGTGCCACCGGAGGGAACTCCCGACCCAACTATGGCTACACCTTC. It specifies CATGGNSRPNYGYTF.

The chain carries TRBV7-6 and TRBJ2-5; 9 bases line up with TRBD1. Germline CDR1 reads SGHVS; CDR2 reads FNYEAQ. The trim removed 3 bases at V and 2 bases at J, leaving 4 bases unmatched. This CDR3 has 15 residues. The CDR3, as DNA: TGTGCCAGCAGCTTGTCTGGACAGGGGCAAGAGACCCAGTACTTC. It specifies CASSLSGQGQETQYF.

The chain combines TRBV5-4 with TRBJ2-2, with 8 positions matching TRBD2. Germline assignment: CDR1 SGHNT and CDR2 YYREEE (reference sequence). The J segment lost 7 bases and the V segment lost 4 bases, leaving 12 bases of the junction unmatched. The CDR3 totals 16 residues. The CDR3 loop reads CASSHPLAGGGGELFF. As DNA, the CDR3 is TGTGCCAGCAGCCACCCCCTGGCGGGGGGCGGCGGGGAGCTGTTTTTT.